This is a list of T cell receptor beta chains from one sample in a study of blood T cell repertoires in COVID-19. Method: immunoSEQ multiplex PCR; TCRdb's copy keeps in-frame clones and lacks some. The sample has roughly 240,000 clones, just under 90% seen once. Sequences were obtained from PBMCs or T cells enriched from blood (not recorded which). The receptor source for this set is a man aged 50-60 years who had been exposed to COVID-19. CDR3s include the opening cysteine and the closing phenylalanine or tryptophan. A D gene is named only where the DNA matches it firmly. Clone size is not always given. Where it is, it says once, few, many or a class for expanded clones.

J,D,size,V,CDR3,DNA
TRBJ1-2,TRBD1,NA,TRBV7-9,CASSSSGTAYGYTF,TGTGCCAGCAGCTCCTCCGGGACAGCATATGGCTACACCTTC
TRBJ2-7,NA,NA,TRBV28,CASSLFRVPYEQYF,TGTGCCAGCAGTTTATTCCGGGTTCCATACGAGCAGTACTTC
TRBJ2-2,TRBD1,NA,TRBV24-1,CATSDTGTGVRTNTGELFF,TGTGCCACCAGTGATACCGGGACAGGGGTCCGCACGAACACCGGGGAGCTGTTTTTT
TRBJ1-1,TRBD1,NA,TRBV5-1,CASSFGGQSNTEAFF,TGCGCCAGCAGCTTTGGGGGACAGTCGAACACTGAAGCTTTCTTT
TRBJ2-3,NA,NA,TRBV4-1,CASSRKDGQDETQYF,TGCGCCAGCAGCCGTAAAGACGGACAAGATGAGACGCAGTATTTT
TRBJ1-2,NA,NA,TRBV7-9,CASSPLYYGYTF,TGTGCCAGCAGCCCCCTTTACTATGGCTACACCTTC
TRBJ2-2,NA,NA,TRBV12-3/TRBV12-4,CASSKEATGELFF,TGTGCCAGCAGCAAAGAAGCCACCGGGGAGCTGTTTTTT
TRBJ2-1,TRBD2,NA,TRBV9,CASSSAGGSYNEQFF,TGTGCCAGCAGCTCGGCGGGAGGGTCCTACAATGAGCAGTTCTTC
TRBJ1-3,NA,NA,TRBV19,CATRQAAYSGNTIYF,TGTGCCACCCGACAGGCCGCTTACTCTGGAAACACCATATATTTT
TRBJ2-7,TRBD1,NA,TRBV6-5,CASRGLGGKSYEQYF,TGTGCCAGCAGAGGCCTAGGGGGCAAATCCTACGAGCAGTACTTC
TRBJ2-3,NA,NA,TRBV6-5,CASSLGGGYLTDTQYF,TGTGCCAGCAGTTTAGGAGGGGGCTACCTCACAGATACGCAGTATTTT
TRBJ1-2,TRBD1,few,TRBV7-9,CASSLAGGGYTF,TGTGCCAGCAGCTTAGCAGGGGGCGGCTACACCTTC
TRBJ1-2,NA,NA,TRBV12-3/TRBV12-4,CASTVYGYTF,TGTGCCAGCACCGTCTATGGCTACACCTTC
TRBJ1-1,NA,NA,TRBV2,CASIQGINTEAFF,TGTGCCAGCATCCAGGGGATTAACACTGAAGCTTTCTTT
TRBJ1-2,TRBD1,NA,TRBV24-1,CATSDSGTGDYGYTF,TGTGCCACCAGTGATTCCGGGACAGGGGACTATGGCTACACCTTC
TRBJ2-1,TRBD1,NA,TRBV19,CASSDGQGPYNEQFF,TGTGCCAGTAGTGACGGACAGGGACCTTACAATGAGCAGTTCTTC
TRBJ1-4,TRBD1,NA,TRBV4-1,CASSQGPGGPNEKLFF,TGCGCCAGCAGCCAAGGGCCAGGGGGCCCTAATGAAAAACTGTTTTTT
TRBJ1-2,NA,NA,TRBV11-2,CASSLAGGYGYTF,TGTGCCAGCAGCTTAGCCGGGGGGTATGGCTACACCTTC